Presented here are 27 T cell receptor beta chains from one specimen sequenced in a study of T cell changes during pregnancy in multiple sclerosis (dated by TCRdb to 2018 to 2020). The library was made by the immunoSEQ multiplex PCR assay. What TCRdb holds here is the immuneACCESS table cut down to in-frame rearrangements. Part of the clones is not present; checked against another copy, under half of the missing clones reflect an unresolved V gene, and the others are unexplained. The sample includes roughly 48,000 clones, with almost 95% observed a single time. The ten biggest clones cover 0.91% of the sample. The sample was CD4+ T cells from peripheral blood mononuclear cells, taken in the second trimester of pregnancy. These TCRs come from a female donor in good health, enrolled as a control in a pregnancy study.

The chain combines TRBV5-1 with TRBJ2-1; 10 bases are shared with TRBD1. The CDR3 is 13 residues long. Trimming at V came to 7 bases and at J to 7 bases, leaving 5 bases not matched to a gene. The germline CDR1 and CDR2 sequences are SGHRS and YFSETQ. Here the CDR3 reads CASYGTGANEQFF. DNA for the CDR3: TGCGCCAGCTACGGGACAGGGGCGAATGAGCAGTTCTTC.

The CDR3: CASSFNQGWPQHF. CDR3 in DNA: TGTGCCAGCAGTTTCAACCAGGGATGGCCCCAGCATTTT. The chain links TRBV28 to TRBJ1-5, with a possible D match to TRBD1 (5 bases). This CDR3 spans 13 amino acids. The V end was cut by 3 bases, the J end by 9 bases, with 12 bases between. Germline CDR1 and CDR2: MDHEN and SYDVKM.

The V gene is TRBV10-2, the J gene TRBJ2-2; the D gene is possibly TRBD2 (6 bases). Germline loops: CDR1 WSHSY, CDR2 SAAADI. CDR3 length: 15 amino acids. Trimming shortened V by 2 bases and J by 4 bases, and 11 bases separated the two germline ends. The CDR3 sequence: CASSEVGGSTGELFF. The DNA of the CDR3 is TGCGCCAGCAGTGAGGTGGGAGGTTCCACCGGGGAGCTGTTTTTT.

This clone has a single count. The CDR3 reads CASSFPGGEGNYGYTF. In DNA form, the CDR3 reads TGTGCCAGCAGTTTCCCGGGCGGGGAAGGTAACTATGGCTACACCTTC. The chain links TRBV28 to TRBJ1-2; D gene unclear. Trimming shortened V by 3 bases and J by 1 base, and 15 bases separated the two germline ends. CDR1 MDHEN and CDR2 SYDVKM come from the germline V gene. There are 16 residues in the CDR3.

The gene calls are TRBV28 and TRBJ1-1; the D is unclear. This CDR3 comprises 13 residues. V lost 6 bases to trimming and J lost 3 bases, with 11 bases between them. Germline CDR1 reads MDHEN; CDR2 reads SYDVKM. The chain's CDR3 is CASSQVWDTEAFF. CDR3 nucleotides: TGTGCCAGCAGCCAGGTGTGGGACACTGAAGCTTTCTTT.

The V gene is TRBV27, the J gene TRBJ1-2, with D maybe TRBD1 (5 bases). This CDR3 has 15 amino acids. Germline values: CDR1 MNHEY, CDR2 SMNVEV (reference sequence). V lost 6 bases, J lost 3 bases, and 17 bases lay in between. The CDR3 sequence is CASSPSSWGYYGYTF. The CDR3 DNA is TGTGCCAGCAGCCCATCTTCCTGGGGCTACTATGGCTACACCTTC.

V gene TRBV5-6 combines with J gene TRBJ1-2; perhaps TRBD1 as D (6 bases). The ends were cut back, 0 bases at V and 5 bases at J, with 17 bases in the middle. The CDR3 covers 16 residues. CDR1 is SGHDT, CDR2 YYEEEE, per germline. CDR3 sequence reads: CASSLGGPAALYGYTF. The CDR3 nucleotides read TGTGCCAGCAGCTTGGGGGGGCCAGCGGCCTTATATGGCTACACCTTC.

The rearrangement links TRBV6-5 to TRBJ1-1, with TRBD1 matching over 9 bases. The germline V gene encodes CDR1 MNHEY and CDR2 SVGAGI. The CDR3 is made up of 14 amino acids. V shed 8 bases and J 2 bases; nucleotides not matched to a gene: 6. The CDR3 nucleotides read TGTGCCAGCGGCCGGGACAGGGTTAACACTGAAGCTTTCTTT. It yields the protein CASGRDRVNTEAFF.

This chain links TRBV23-1 with TRBJ2-5; D not resolved. TRBV23-1 is filed as an ORF, its function uncertain. Trimming left V 7 bases short and J 0 bases short, with 21 bases between. The CDR3 has 17 amino acids. DNA for the CDR3: TGCGCCAGCAAGAAGCGACGTACACCCCCGTACCAAGAGACCCAGTACTTC. Translation: CASKKRRTPPYQETQYF.

The chain combines TRBV11-3 with TRBJ2-1; 7 positions match TRBD2. V was clipped by 4 bases and J by 9 bases; unmatched bases: 15. Germline V gene data show CDR1 as SGHNT and CDR2 as YENEEA. This CDR3 contains 16 residues. For the CDR3, the DNA is TGTGCCAGCAGCTCAACTGACCTTACGGGAGGATTTGAGCAGTTCTTC. Its translation: CASSSTDLTGGFEQFF.

The chain uses TRBV6-5 and TRBJ2-7; tentatively, D is TRBD2 (6 bases). CDR3 size: 16 residues. Germline V gene lookup returns CDR1 MNHEY and CDR2 SVGAGI. Trimming took 2 bases from V and 0 from J, leaving 14 bases between them. CDR3 DNA: TGTGCCAGCAGTTACCGGGGGTGGGGGAGCTCCTACGAGCAGTACTTC. Protein: CASSYRGWGSSYEQYF.

The chain has TRBV21-1 and TRBJ1-1; the table's D gene call, TRBD1, was not cross checked with the DNA. TRBV21-1 is reported as a pseudogene. The CDR3 covers 18 residues. The CDR3 here is CASSKSPRADRENTEAFF. In DNA form, the CDR3 reads TGTGCCAGCAGCAAAAGCCCCCGGGCGGACAGAGAGAACACTGAAGCTTTCTTT.

The rearrangement links TRBV11-3 to TRBJ2-1; 9 nucleotides match TRBD1. The length of the CDR3 is 15 residues. Losses at the gene ends were 0 bases for V and 8 bases for J; bases not matched to a gene: 5. Germline V gene lookup returns CDR1 SGHNT and CDR2 YENEEA. Here the CDR3 DNA reads TGTGCCAGCAGCTTAGAGACAGGGGGGCGGGATGAGCAGTTCTTC. As protein: CASSLETGGRDEQFF.

The V call is TRBV30, the J call TRBJ2-4; D may be TRBD2 (5 bases). The V and J ends lost 2 bases and 5 bases respectively, with 10 bases between them. The CDR3 is 13 residues long. CDR1 and CDR2 (germline): GTSNPN, SVGIG (reference sequence). Here the CDR3 reads CAWSRGTENIQYF. CDR3 nucleotides: TGTGCCTGGAGTCGGGGAACGGAAAACATTCAGTACTTC.

This clone was counted a single time. The chain joins TRBV19 to TRBJ2-5, with D unresolved. The CDR3 has 13 amino acids. Germline V CDR1 and CDR2: LNHDA, SQIVND (reference sequence). V gave up 1 base and J gave up 2 bases, with 5 bases separating them. The CDR3 is CASSIGVQETQYF. In DNA form, the CDR3 reads TGTGCCAGTAGTATAGGAGTTCAAGAGACCCAGTACTTC.

This clone showed up just a few times. The chain uses TRBV7-3 and TRBJ2-7; D is unclear. The CDR3 sequence is 13 residues long. Trimming cost V 4 bases and J 3 bases, with 10 bases left between them. From germline, CDR1 is SGHTA and CDR2 FQGTGA. CDR3 loop: CASSSDSGYEQYF. CDR3 nucleotides: TGTGCCAGCAGCTCCGATTCGGGCTACGAGCAGTACTTC.

This clone is a singleton in its sample. The V and J genes are TRBV4-1 and TRBJ1-5; D may be TRBD1 (5 bases). Germline V gives CDR1 MGHRA, CDR2 YSYEKL. This CDR3 is 14 amino acids long. With 0 bases removed from V and 7 bases from J, the gap between germline ends came to 10 bases. In DNA form, the CDR3 reads TGCGCCAGCAGCCAAGAAAGAAGGGGCCAGCCCCAGCATTTT. It codes for CASSQERRGQPQHF.

This chain connects TRBV5-4 to TRBJ1-2; D is unresolved. The CDR3 consists of 14 residues. V lost 2 bases and J 1 base, leaving 9 bases between the germline ends. CDR1 and CDR2 (germline): SGHNT, YYREEE (reference sequence). The CDR3: CASSFRGDNYGYTF. CDR3 in DNA: TGTGCCAGCAGCTTCCGGGGTGATAACTATGGCTACACCTTC.

The chain couples TRBV7-3 to TRBJ2-3; no reliable D call. Trimming pared 3 bases from V and 1 base from J, leaving 2 bases between. The CDR3 sequence is 12 residues long. Germline V lookup: CDR1 SGHTA, CDR2 FQGTGA. The CDR3 bases are TGTGCCAGCAGCTTCGGCACAGATACGCAGTATTTT. This sequence encodes CASSFGTDTQYF.

The V call is TRBV5-4, the J call TRBJ2-1, with TRBD1 matching 7 bases. V shed 1 base and J 5 bases; nucleotides not matched to a gene: 9. Germline CDR1 and CDR2: SGHNT and YYREEE (reference sequence). The CDR3 totals 16 residues. The CDR3 DNA is TGTGCCAGCAGCTTGAGAGTCTGGACAGGCCACAATGAGCAGTTCTTC. This codes for CASSLRVWTGHNEQFF.

This chain joins TRBV5-1 and TRBJ2-3; 8 nucleotides line up with TRBD2. V was pared by 4 bases and J by 0 bases, with 7 bases of the junction left unmatched. CDR1 and CDR2 from the germline V gene are SGHRS and YFSETQ. The CDR3 is 16 amino acids. The CDR3 coding sequence is TGCGCCAGCAGCATGACGGGGGGGTCTAGCACAGATACGCAGTATTTT. Encoded protein: CASSMTGGSSTDTQYF.

The chain joins TRBV11-3 to TRBJ1-1, with D perhaps TRBD1 (5 bases). V lost 6 bases and J lost 3, with 11 bases in between. CDR1 is SGHNT, CDR2 YENEEA, per germline. This CDR3 is 13 amino acids long. The CDR3 protein is CASSFREDTEAFF. The CDR3 nucleotides are TGTGCCAGCAGTTTCAGGGAGGACACTGAAGCTTTCTTT.

This chain uses TRBV9 with TRBJ2-5; tentative D call: TRBD2 (6 bases). The V gene lost 2 bases and the J gene lost 4 bases, with 9 bases spanning the gap. CDR3 length: 13 amino acids. The V gene's germline CDR1 is SGDLS and CDR2 YYNGEE. CDR3 region: CASSVGGPETQYF. DNA for the CDR3: TGTGCCAGCAGCGTCGGAGGGCCAGAGACCCAGTACTTC.

V usage is TRBV5-4 and J usage is TRBJ2-4; D possibly corresponds to TRBD2 (6 bases). Germline V gene lookup returns CDR1 SGHNT and CDR2 YYREEE (reference sequence). This CDR3 has 15 amino acids. Trimming shortened V by 6 bases and J by 2 bases, and 15 bases separated the two germline ends. CDR3 sequence reads: CASTLAGGPKNIQYF. CDR3 sequence (DNA): TGTGCCAGCACCCTGGCCGGGGGTCCCAAAAACATTCAGTACTTC.

The chain is built from TRBV5-4 and TRBJ2-5, with no clear D. Trimming pared 0 bases from V and 1 base from J, leaving 4 bases between. The CDR3 loop spans 13 amino acids. Per the germline V gene, CDR1 is SGHNT and CDR2 is YYREEE (reference sequence). This CDR3 is CASSLESQETQYF. CDR3 in DNA: TGTGCCAGCAGCTTGGAGAGCCAAGAGACCCAGTACTTC.

The chain couples TRBV10-3 to TRBJ1-6, with 11 bases aligning to TRBD1. V lost 11 bases, J lost 10 bases, and 7 bases stayed unmatched. The germline V gene encodes CDR1 ENHRY and CDR2 SYGVKD. CDR3 size: 13 residues. The CDR3 region is CASGTGGPSPLHF. CDR3 nucleotide sequence: TGTGCCTCAGGGACAGGGGGTCCGTCACCCCTCCACTTT.

The chain uses TRBV28 and TRBJ1-6, with TRBD1 matching over 8 bases. This CDR3 region has 13 residues. Losses at the gene ends were 5 bases for V and 10 bases for J; bases not matched to a gene: 4. Germline V gives CDR1 MDHEN, CDR2 SYDVKM. The CDR3 DNA is TGTGCCAGCAGTCGGACAGGGCAGTCACCCCTCCACTTT. It encodes CASSRTGQSPLHF.